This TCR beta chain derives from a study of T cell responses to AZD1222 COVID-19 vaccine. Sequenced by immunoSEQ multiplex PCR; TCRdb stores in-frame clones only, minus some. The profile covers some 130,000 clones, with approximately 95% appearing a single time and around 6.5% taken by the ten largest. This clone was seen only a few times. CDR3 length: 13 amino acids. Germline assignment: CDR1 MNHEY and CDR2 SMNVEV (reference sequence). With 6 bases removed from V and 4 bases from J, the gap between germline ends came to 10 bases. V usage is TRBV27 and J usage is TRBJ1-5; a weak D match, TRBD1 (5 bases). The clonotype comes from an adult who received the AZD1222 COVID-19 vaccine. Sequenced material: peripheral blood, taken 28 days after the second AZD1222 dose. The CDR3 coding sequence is TGTGCCAGCAGAGCGACAGTAAATCAGCCCCAGCATTTT. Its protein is CASRATVNQPQHF.